What follows are 24 T cell receptor beta chains derived from one specimen sequenced in a study of T cells in Graves' hyperthyroidism and ophthalmopathy. Researchers amplified the TCR beta CDR3 regions from RNA transcripts. With the HTBI primer set, the TCR CDR3 went through a first round of RT-PCR. TCRdb ran MiXCR on the multiplex PCR reads and lists one entry per CDR3 protein. Of 450,000 to 500,000 distinct CDR3 sequences listed, approximately 23% were seen once; the top ten hold less than 65%. Sample: blood. The source is a woman between 70 and 85 years old with Graves' ophthalmopathy.

This clonotype was seen once. This chain joins TRBV30 and TRBJ2-3, with D tentatively TRBD1 (6 bases). CDR1 and CDR2 (germline): GTSNPN, SVGIG (reference sequence). The CDR3 totals 12 residues. Trimming pared 3 bases from V and 9 bases from J, leaving 13 bases between. CDR3 sequence (DNA): TGTGCCTGGAGCGTTACACAGGGAACGCAGTATTTT. Its protein is CAWSVTQGTQYF.

The rearrangement uses TRBV6-2 or TRBV6-3 and TRBJ1-1; D remains unclear. This CDR3 is 14 amino acids long. Trimming removed 2 bases at V and 1 base at J, with 8 bases between. Germline V gene lookup returns CDR1 MNHEY and CDR2 SVGEGT. Here the CDR3 DNA reads TGTGCCAGCAGTTACGCGGTCGCGAACACTGAAGCTTTCTTT. Its translation is CASSYAVANTEAFF.

The table lists this clonotype with a few counts. The rearrangement links TRBV20-1 to TRBJ2-5; D is perhaps TRBD2 (7 bases). The CDR3 has 12 amino acids. The germline V and J ends were trimmed by 5 bases and 5 bases, with 12 bases remaining between them. The germline CDR1 and CDR2 sequences are DFQATT and SNEGSKA (reference sequence). The chain's CDR3 is CSAVGGGETQYF. The CDR3, as DNA: TGCAGTGCTGTAGGGGGGGGGGAGACCCAGTACTTC.

The chain recombines TRBV7-2 with TRBJ2-1, with D possibly matching TRBD2 (5 bases). Germline V lookup: CDR1 SGHTA, CDR2 FQGNSA. The CDR3 is 15 residues long. V was shortened by 1 base and J by 3 bases, with 10 bases between the two germline ends. CDR3 sequence: CASSLEAGRYNEQFF. DNA for the CDR3: TGTGCCAGCAGCTTAGAGGCGGGCCGCTACAATGAGCAGTTCTTC.

A few counts support this clonotype. The V gene is TRBV11-2, the J gene TRBJ2-2, with TRBD2 identical over 10 bases. The CDR3 has 16 residues. V gave up 5 bases and J gave up 6 bases; unmatched junction bases: 9. Germline loops: CDR1 SGHAT, CDR2 FQNNGV. DNA of the CDR3: TGTGCCAGCAGCCCCCTTAGCGGGAGGACTTCCGGGGAGCTGTTTTTT. It yields the protein CASSPLSGRTSGELFF.

This clonotype was recorded many times. V is TRBV28 and J is TRBJ2-6; 9 bases align to TRBD2. CDR3 length: 17 residues. CDR1 and CDR2 from the germline V gene are MDHEN and SYDVKM. Trimming took 6 bases from V and 0 from J; bases not matched to a gene: 6. CDR3 coding DNA: TGTGCCAGCAGCCGACTAGCGGTTTTCTCTGGGGCCAACGTCCTGACTTTC. Its protein is CASSRLAVFSGANVLTF.

This clonotype has a count of ten or more. CDR3 residues: CASSLTAGGGHEQFF. In DNA form, the CDR3 reads TGCGCCAGCAGCCTAACAGCGGGAGGGGGCCATGAGCAGTTCTTC. This chain joins TRBV5-1 and TRBJ2-1; 10 bases agree with TRBD2. With V trimmed by 4 bases and J by 8 bases, 9 bases remained unmatched. CDR1 is SGHRS and CDR2 is YFSETQ in the germline V gene. The CDR3 is 15 amino acids.

The chain carries TRBV5-1 and TRBJ1-1; 9 bases are shared with TRBD1. In germline, CDR1 is SGHRS, CDR2 YFSETQ. This CDR3 region has 14 residues. After removal of 6 bases from V and 4 bases from J, the junction contained 7 bases not matched to a gene. The DNA of the CDR3 is TGCGCCAGCAACATGGGACAGGGAGGCACTGAAGCTTTCTTT. Residues: CASNMGQGGTEAFF.

The genes are TRBV19 and TRBJ1-2, with TRBD1 matching 7 bases. The V gene end was trimmed by 7 bases and the J gene end by 10 bases; junction bases not matched to a gene: 12. This CDR3 comprises 13 residues. Germline V gene data show CDR1 as LNHDA and CDR2 as SQIVND (reference sequence). CDR3 sequence reads: CASTPLRTGVYTF. As DNA, the CDR3 is TGTGCCAGTACCCCTTTGAGGACAGGAGTCTACACCTTC.

As concerns this clonotype: The germline gene is not matched at one end of the junction; a read error may be the cause. This chain connects TRBV7-6 to TRBJ1-1; 8 bases are shared with TRBD1. Germline V lookup: CDR1 SGHVS, CDR2 FNYEAQ. This CDR3 region has 15 residues. The CDR3 loop reads CAISSGQGLNTEAFF. The CDR3 nucleotides are TGTGCCATCAGCTCCGGACAGGGTTTGAACACTGAAGCTTTCTTT.

This clonotype has a handful of counts. This chain links TRBV6-1 with TRBJ2-1, with D maybe TRBD2 (5 bases). CDR1 and CDR2 from the germline V gene are MNHNS and SASEGT. The V and J ends lost 1 base and 15 bases respectively, with 13 bases between them. The CDR3 sequence is 12 residues long. CDR3 bases: TGTGCCAGCAGTGAAGTAGAGGGCCTTGGGTTCTTC. This encodes CASSEVEGLGFF.

This chain uses TRBV19 with TRBJ2-1; 8 bases are a match to TRBD2. The CDR3 length is 15 residues. Germline V gene sequence: CDR1 LNHDA, CDR2 SQIVND (reference sequence). The junction had 3 bases not matched to a gene; V was cut back by 3 bases and J by 2 bases. The DNA for the CDR3 is TGTGCCAGTAGTATGGGACTAGAGGCCTACAATGAGCAGTTCTTC. This gives the protein CASSMGLEAYNEQFF. Looking up the rest from reference TRBV19 and TRBJ2-1 gives the full variable domain: DGGITQSPKYLFRKEGQNVTLSCEQNLNHDAMYWYRQDPGQGLRLIYYSQIVNDFQKGDIAEGYSVSREKKESFPLTVTSAQKNPTAFYLCASSMGLEAYNEQFFGPGTRLTVL.

This clonotype was detected ten times or more. In nucleotides, the CDR3 is TGTGCCAGCAGCTTAGCGTTGAGTAGCGCGACAGATACGCAGTATTTT. Translating it yields CASSLALSSATDTQYF. The chain carries TRBV7-8 and TRBJ2-3; D might be TRBD2 (5 bases). The germline V gene encodes CDR1 SGHVS and CDR2 FQNEAQ. Trimming left V 0 bases short and J 3 bases short, with 13 bases between. This CDR3 is built from 16 residues.

Turning to this clonotype: This could be a read error, since a much larger clone is one nucleotide away. The DNA for the CDR3 is TGTGCCAGCAGCATCAGGGAAGAGACCCAGTACTTC. This codes for CASSIREETQYF. The rearrangement joins TRBV7-2 to TRBJ2-5, with a weak D call TRBD1 (5 bases). This CDR3 is 12 amino acids long. V was clipped by 5 bases and J by 3 bases, with 7 bases between them. Looked up from germline, CDR1 is SGHTA and CDR2 is FQGNSA.

V is TRBV19 and J is TRBJ2-5; a weak D match, TRBD2 (5 bases). The germline gives CDR1 LNHDA, CDR2 SQIVND (reference sequence). This CDR3 region has 16 residues. Trimming cost V 3 bases and J 5 bases, with 19 bases left between them. The CDR3 coding sequence is TGTGCCAGTAGTATTACCCCTTATGTGGGAGAGGAGACCCAGTACTTC. Translating gives CASSITPYVGEETQYF.

To note about this clonotype: A much more abundant neighbour one base away suggests this may be a read error. The chain has TRBV27 and TRBJ1-1, with TRBD1 identical over 7 bases. This CDR3 is built from 14 residues. Germline CDR1 MNHEY, CDR2 SMNVEV (reference sequence). Germline trimming cut 7 bases from V and 5 bases from J; bases unmatched to any gene: 10. The CDR3 DNA follows: TGTGCCAGCACCCTTGCGACAGGGTATACTGAAGCTTTCTTT. The encoded protein is CASTLATGYTEAFF.

There are many counts of this clonotype. The genes are TRBV30 and TRBJ1-2; D gene ambiguous. Trimming took off 2 bases at V and 5 bases at J, with 9 bases between the two ends. CDR3 length: 12 residues. Looked up from germline, CDR1 is GTSNPN and CDR2 is SVGIG (reference sequence). The DNA for the CDR3 is TGTGCCTGGAGTCGGGCGGTGTATGGCTACACCTTC. Amino acids: CAWSRAVYGYTF.

This clonotype has at least ten counts. The J gene is TRBJ2-1, the V gene TRBV15, with 7 bases aligning to TRBD2. The CDR3 runs to 16 residues. CDR1 is LNHNV, CDR2 YYDKDF, per germline (reference sequence). After removal of 1 base from V and 9 bases from J, the junction contained 12 bases not matched to a gene. The CDR3 here is CATSRGASGGGSEQFF. The CDR3 DNA reads TGTGCCACCAGCAGAGGGGCTAGCGGAGGAGGTAGTGAGCAGTTCTTC.

Only a few counts were recorded for this clonotype. This chain joins TRBV18 and TRBJ2-7; no definite D call. Germline-derived CDR1 and CDR2 are KGHSH and LQKENI. The V and J ends lost 1 base and 0 bases respectively, with 10 bases between them. The CDR3 runs 15 residues. The chain's CDR3 is CASSPQGASSYEQYF. The CDR3 DNA reads TGTGCCAGCTCACCACAGGGTGCCAGCTCCTACGAGCAGTACTTC. Full variable domain (remainder filled in from reference TRBV18 and TRBJ2-7): NAGVMQNPRHLVRRRGQEARLRCSPMKGHSHVYWYRQLPEEGLKFMVYLQKENIIDESGMPKERFSAEFPKEGPSILRIQQVVRGDSAAYFCASSPQGASSYEQYFGPGTRLTVT.

CDR3 loop: CASSLASGDTQYF. CDR3 in DNA: TGCGCCAGCAGCTTGGCGTCCGGGGATACGCAGTATTTT. The rearrangement uses TRBV5-1 and TRBJ2-3; no definite D call. Germline CDR1 and CDR2: SGHRS and YFSETQ. The CDR3 totals 13 residues. V was pared by 0 bases and J by 6 bases, with 8 bases between.

This clonotype has only a few counts. The genes are TRBV5-1 and TRBJ2-1, with TRBD1 as a possible D gene (6 bases). Per the germline V gene, CDR1 is SGHRS and CDR2 is YFSETQ. This CDR3 contains 15 residues. V was cut by 5 bases and J by 7 bases, with 19 bases left in between. CDR3 nucleotides: TGCGCCAGCAGGATAGTGGGGGCCGGTGGAAATGAGCAGTTCTTC. Translation: CASRIVGAGGNEQFF. Drawing the rest from reference TRBV5-1 and TRBJ2-1, the complete variable domain is KAGVTQTPRYLIKTRGQQVTLSCSPISGHRSVSWYQQTPGQGLQFLFEYFSETQRNKGNFPGRFSGRQFSNSRSEMNVSTLELGDSALYLCASRIVGAGGNEQFFGPGTRLTVL.

The chain recombines TRBV12-3 or TRBV12-4 with TRBJ1-1; possibly TRBD1 for D (5 bases). V was clipped by 6 bases and J by 3 bases, with 23 bases between them. The CDR3 is made up of 17 amino acids. In DNA, the CDR3 is TGTGCCAGCAGCCCCAACCGGGGGGGTCGGGACCACACTGAAGCTTTCTTT. This gives the protein CASSPNRGGRDHTEAFF.

This clonotype turned up a few times. The chain is built from TRBV5-1 and TRBJ2-3; maybe TRBD1 (5 bases). Germline V gene data show CDR1 as SGHRS and CDR2 as YFSETQ. V lost 4 bases, J lost 2 bases, and 11 bases lay in between. There are 14 residues in the CDR3. CDR3 bases: TGCGCCAGCAGCCGCAGGGTCTCCACAGATACGCAGTATTTT. Amino acid sequence: CASSRRVSTDTQYF.

This clonotype was detected ten times or more. CDR3 protein: CASSYRGRGNNEQFF. CDR3 nucleotides: TGTGCCAGCAGTTACAGAGGGAGGGGCAACAATGAGCAGTTCTTC. The gene calls are TRBV6-5 and TRBJ2-1, with 7 bases identical to TRBD2. The CDR3 sequence is 15 residues long. Trimming took 2 bases from V and 5 from J; bases not matched to a gene: 6. In germline, CDR1 is MNHEY, CDR2 SVGAGI.